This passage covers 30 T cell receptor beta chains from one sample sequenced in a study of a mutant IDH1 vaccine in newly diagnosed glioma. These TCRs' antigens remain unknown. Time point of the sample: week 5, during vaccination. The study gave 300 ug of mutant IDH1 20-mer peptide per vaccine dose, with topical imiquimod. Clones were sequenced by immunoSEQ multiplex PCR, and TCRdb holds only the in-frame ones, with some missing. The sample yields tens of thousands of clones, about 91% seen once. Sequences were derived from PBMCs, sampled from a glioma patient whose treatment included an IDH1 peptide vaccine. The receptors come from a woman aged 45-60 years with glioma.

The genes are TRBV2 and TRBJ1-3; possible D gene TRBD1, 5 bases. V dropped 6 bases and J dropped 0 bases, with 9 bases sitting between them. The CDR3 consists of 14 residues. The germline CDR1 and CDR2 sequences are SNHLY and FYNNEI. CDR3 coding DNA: TGTGCCAGCAGAGCAGGGCTCTCTGGAAACACCATATATTTT. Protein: CASRAGLSGNTIYF.

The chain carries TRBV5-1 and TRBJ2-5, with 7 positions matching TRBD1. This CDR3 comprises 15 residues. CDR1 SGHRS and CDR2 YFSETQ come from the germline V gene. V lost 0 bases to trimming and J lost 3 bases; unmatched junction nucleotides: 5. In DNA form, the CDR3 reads TGCGCCAGCAGCTTGGCCCCCGGACAGGAAGAGACCCAGTACTTC. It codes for CASSLAPGQEETQYF.

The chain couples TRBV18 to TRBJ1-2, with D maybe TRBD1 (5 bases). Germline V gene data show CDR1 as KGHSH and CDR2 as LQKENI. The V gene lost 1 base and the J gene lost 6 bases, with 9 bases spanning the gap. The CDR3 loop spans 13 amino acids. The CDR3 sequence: CASSPRAGNGYTF. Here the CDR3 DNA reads TGTGCCAGCTCACCACGGGCAGGGAATGGCTACACCTTC.

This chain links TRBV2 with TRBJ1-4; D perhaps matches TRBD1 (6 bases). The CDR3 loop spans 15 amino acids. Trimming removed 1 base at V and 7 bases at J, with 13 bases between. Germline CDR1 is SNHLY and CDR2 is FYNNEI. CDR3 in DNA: TGTGCCAGCAGTGAAGGGGCAGGGGTAGGTGAAAAACTGTTTTTT. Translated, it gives CASSEGAGVGEKLFF.

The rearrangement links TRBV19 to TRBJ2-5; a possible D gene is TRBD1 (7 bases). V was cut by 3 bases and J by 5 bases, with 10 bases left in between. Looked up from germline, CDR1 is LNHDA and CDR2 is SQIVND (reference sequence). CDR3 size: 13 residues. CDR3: CASSIQGGETQYF. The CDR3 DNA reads TGTGCCAGTAGTATCCAGGGGGGCGAGACCCAGTACTTC.

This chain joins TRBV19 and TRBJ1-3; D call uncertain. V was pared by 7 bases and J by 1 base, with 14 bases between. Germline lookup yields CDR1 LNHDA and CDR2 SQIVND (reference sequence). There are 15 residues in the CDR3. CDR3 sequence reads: CASTPSRASGNTIYF. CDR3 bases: TGTGCCAGTACCCCCTCAAGGGCTTCTGGAAACACCATATATTTT. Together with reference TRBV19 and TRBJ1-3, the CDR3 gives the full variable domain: DGGITQSPKYLFRKEGQNVTLSCEQNLNHDAMYWYRQDPGQGLRLIYYSQIVNDFQKGDIAEGYSVSREKKESFPLTVTSAQKNPTAFYLCASTPSRASGNTIYFGEGSWLTVV.

Here the CDR3 DNA reads TGCGCCAGCAGCCCCGGGACTAGCGGGAGGGCACCCTTACACGATGAGCAGTTCTTC. Translating gives CASSPGTSGRAPLHDEQFF. This chain connects TRBV4-1 to TRBJ2-1; the match to TRBD2 covers 16 bases. The CDR3 contains 19 residues. Germline CDR1 is MGHRA and CDR2 is YSYEKL. V dropped 4 bases and J dropped 8; count of bases not matched to a gene: 14.

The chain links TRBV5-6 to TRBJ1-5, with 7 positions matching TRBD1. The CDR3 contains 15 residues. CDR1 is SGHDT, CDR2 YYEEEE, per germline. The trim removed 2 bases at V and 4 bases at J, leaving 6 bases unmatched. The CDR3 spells CASSFFAGGNQPQHF. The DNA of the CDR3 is TGTGCCAGCAGCTTTTTCGCAGGGGGAAATCAGCCCCAGCATTTT.

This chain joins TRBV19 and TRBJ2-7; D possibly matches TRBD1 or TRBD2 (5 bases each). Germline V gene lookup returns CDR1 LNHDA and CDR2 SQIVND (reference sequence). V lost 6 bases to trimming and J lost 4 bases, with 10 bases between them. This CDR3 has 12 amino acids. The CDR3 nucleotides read TGTGCCAGTAGCGGGGACGGATACGAGCAGTACTTC. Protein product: CASSGDGYEQYF.

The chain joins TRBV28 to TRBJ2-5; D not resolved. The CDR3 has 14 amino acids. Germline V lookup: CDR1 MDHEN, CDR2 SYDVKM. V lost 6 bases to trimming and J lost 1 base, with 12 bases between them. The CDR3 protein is CASRDQWGQETQYF. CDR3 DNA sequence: TGTGCCAGCAGAGATCAGTGGGGCCAAGAGACCCAGTACTTC.

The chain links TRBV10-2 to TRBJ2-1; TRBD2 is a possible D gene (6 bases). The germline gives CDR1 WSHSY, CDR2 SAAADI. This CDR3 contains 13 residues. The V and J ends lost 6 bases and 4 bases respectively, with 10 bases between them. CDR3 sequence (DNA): TGCGCCAGCAGGCTAGCGACTTACAATGAGCAGTTCTTC. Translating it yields CASRLATYNEQFF.

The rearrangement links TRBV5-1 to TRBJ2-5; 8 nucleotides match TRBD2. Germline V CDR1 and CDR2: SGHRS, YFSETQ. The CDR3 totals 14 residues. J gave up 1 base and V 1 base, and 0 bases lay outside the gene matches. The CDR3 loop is CASSLTSGQETQYF. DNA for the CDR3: TGCGCCAGCAGCTTGACTAGCGGCCAAGAGACCCAGTACTTC.

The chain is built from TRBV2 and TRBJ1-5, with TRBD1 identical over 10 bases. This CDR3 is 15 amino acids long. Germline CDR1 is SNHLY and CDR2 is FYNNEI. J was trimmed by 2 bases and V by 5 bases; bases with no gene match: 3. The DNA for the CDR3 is TGTGCCAGCAGTCTGACAGGGGGCGGCAATCAGCCCCAGCATTTT. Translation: CASSLTGGGNQPQHF.

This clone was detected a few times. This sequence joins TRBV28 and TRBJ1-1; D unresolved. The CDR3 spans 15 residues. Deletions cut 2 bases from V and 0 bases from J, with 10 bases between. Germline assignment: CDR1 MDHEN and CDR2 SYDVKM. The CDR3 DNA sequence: TGTGCCAGCAGTTTACATCCCAATATGAACACTGAAGCTTTCTTT. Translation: CASSLHPNMNTEAFF.

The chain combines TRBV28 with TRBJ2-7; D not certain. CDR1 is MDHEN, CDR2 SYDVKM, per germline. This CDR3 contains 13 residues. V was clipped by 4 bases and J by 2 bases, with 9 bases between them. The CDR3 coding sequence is TGTGCCAGCAGTTGGCAGTCGGCCTACGAGCAGTACTTC. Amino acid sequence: CASSWQSAYEQYF.

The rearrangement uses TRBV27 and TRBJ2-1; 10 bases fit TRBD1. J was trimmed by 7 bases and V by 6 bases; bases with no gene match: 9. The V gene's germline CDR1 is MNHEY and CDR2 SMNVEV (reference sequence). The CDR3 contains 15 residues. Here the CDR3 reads CASSSPGQGRNEQFF. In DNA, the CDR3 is TGTGCCAGCAGCTCCCCGGGACAGGGGCGAAATGAGCAGTTCTTC.

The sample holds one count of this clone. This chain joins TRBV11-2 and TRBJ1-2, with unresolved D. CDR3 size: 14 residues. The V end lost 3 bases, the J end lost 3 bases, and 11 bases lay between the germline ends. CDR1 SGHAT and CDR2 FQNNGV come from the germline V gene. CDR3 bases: TGTGCCAGCAGCTTTAATCAGGTCGACTATGGCTACACCTTC. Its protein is CASSFNQVDYGYTF.

Here the CDR3 DNA reads TGTGCCAGCAGTACCAGGACAGTCGATGAAAAACTGTTTTTT. Translating it yields CASSTRTVDEKLFF. J is TRBJ1-4 and V is TRBV27, with D possibly matching TRBD1 (6 bases). The CDR3 spans 14 residues. V was pared by 5 bases and J by 6 bases, with 13 bases between. The V gene's germline CDR1 is MNHEY and CDR2 SMNVEV (reference sequence).

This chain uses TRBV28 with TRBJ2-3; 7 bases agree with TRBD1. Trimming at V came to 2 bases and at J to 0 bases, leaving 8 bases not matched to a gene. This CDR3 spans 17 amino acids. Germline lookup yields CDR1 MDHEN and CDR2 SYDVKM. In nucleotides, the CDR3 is TGTGCCAGCAGTTTAAGGTCCTGGGACAGCAGCACAGATACGCAGTATTTT. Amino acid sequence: CASSLRSWDSSTDTQYF.

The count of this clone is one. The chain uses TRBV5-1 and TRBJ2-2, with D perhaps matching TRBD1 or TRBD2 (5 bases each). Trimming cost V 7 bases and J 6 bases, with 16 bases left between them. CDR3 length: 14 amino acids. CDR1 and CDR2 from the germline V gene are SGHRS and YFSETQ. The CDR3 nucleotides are TGCGCCAGCGCCAGAGGGGCCGAGCCCGGGGAGCTGTTTTTT. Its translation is CASARGAEPGELFF.

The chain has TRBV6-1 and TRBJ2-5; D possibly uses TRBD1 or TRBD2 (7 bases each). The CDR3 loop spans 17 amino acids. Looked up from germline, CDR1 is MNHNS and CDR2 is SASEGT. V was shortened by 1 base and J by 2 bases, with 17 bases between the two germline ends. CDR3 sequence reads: CASSEVSEAGQQETQYF. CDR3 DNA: TGTGCCAGCAGTGAAGTCTCGGAAGCGGGACAGCAAGAGACCCAGTACTTC.

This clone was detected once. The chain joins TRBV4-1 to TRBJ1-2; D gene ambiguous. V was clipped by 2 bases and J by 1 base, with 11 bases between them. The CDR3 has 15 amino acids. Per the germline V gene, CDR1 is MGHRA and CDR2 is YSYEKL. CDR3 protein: CASSQTEGGNYGYTF. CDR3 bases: TGCGCCAGCAGCCAAACCGAGGGTGGTAACTATGGCTACACCTTC.

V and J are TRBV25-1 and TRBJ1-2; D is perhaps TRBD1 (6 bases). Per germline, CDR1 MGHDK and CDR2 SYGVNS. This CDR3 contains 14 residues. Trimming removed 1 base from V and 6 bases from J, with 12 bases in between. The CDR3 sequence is CASSEWQGFDGYTF. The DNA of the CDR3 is TGTGCCAGCAGTGAATGGCAGGGGTTTGATGGCTACACCTTC.

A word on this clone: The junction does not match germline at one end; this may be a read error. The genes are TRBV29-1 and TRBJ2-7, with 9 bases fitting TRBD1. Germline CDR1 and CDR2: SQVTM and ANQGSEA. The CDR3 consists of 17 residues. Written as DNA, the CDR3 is TGCAGCGTCGAAGGAGCTAGTGGGACAGGGAGCTCCTACGAGCAGTACTTC. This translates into CSVEGASGTGSSYEQYF.

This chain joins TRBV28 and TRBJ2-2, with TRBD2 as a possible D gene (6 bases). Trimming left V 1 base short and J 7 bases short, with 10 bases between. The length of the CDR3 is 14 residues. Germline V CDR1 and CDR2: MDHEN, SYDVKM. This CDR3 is CASSLFQGLGELFF. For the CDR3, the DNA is TGTGCCAGCAGTTTATTCCAGGGACTCGGGGAGCTGTTTTTT.

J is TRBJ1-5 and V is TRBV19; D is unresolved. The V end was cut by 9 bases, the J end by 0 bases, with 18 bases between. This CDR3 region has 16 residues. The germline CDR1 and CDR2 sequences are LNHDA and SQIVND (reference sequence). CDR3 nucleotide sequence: TGTGCCAGCCCTTTGAGGGCTACGGTTAGCAATCAGCCCCAGCATTTT. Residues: CASPLRATVSNQPQHF.

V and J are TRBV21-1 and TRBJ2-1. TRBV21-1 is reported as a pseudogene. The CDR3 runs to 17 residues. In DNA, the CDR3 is TGTGCCAGCAGCAAAGTGGAGGGGGACGAACGGAATGGTGAGCAGTTCTTC. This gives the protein CASSKVEGDERNGEQFF.

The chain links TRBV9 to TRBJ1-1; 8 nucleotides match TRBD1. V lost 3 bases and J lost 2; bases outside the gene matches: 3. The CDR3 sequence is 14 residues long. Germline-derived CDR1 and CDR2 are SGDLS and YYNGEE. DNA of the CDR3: TGTGCCAGCAGCGGACAGGGGCTAAACACTGAAGCTTTCTTT. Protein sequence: CASSGQGLNTEAFF.

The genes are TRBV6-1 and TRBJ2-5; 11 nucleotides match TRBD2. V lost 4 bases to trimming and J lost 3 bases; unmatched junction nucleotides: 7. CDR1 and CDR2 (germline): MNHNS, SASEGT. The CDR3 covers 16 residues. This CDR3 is CASSGLAGRNKETQYF. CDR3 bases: TGTGCCAGCAGTGGACTAGCGGGACGTAATAAAGAGACCCAGTACTTC.

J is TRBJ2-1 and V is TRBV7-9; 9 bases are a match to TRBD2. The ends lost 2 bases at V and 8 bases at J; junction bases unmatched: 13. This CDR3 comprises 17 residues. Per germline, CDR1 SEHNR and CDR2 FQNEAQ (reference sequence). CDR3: CASSLPRLAALSDEQFF. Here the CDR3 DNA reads TGTGCCAGCAGCTTACCTCGACTAGCGGCTCTATCGGATGAGCAGTTCTTC.